This TCR beta chain was sequenced during a study of human T cells and chemical hapten exposure. As for the study in general: It was small differences in pooled library volume that mainly caused per-sample TCR yields to vary. Study results and caveats: Versus controls, significantly more large CDR3 similarity clusters arose from expanded TCRs. Counts of TCRs above 1 in 1000 frequency stayed unchanged with DPC sensitization.

Of note for this clonotype: Its antigen is as yet unknown. Being one base from a much bigger clone, this may be a read error.

The CDR3 runs 14 residues. Germline V gene sequence: CDR1 WNHNN, CDR2 SYGVQD (reference sequence). TCRdb fed the RACE reads into MiXCR, producing one record per CDR3 protein. This table holds over 75,000 distinct CDR3 sequences, approximately 8% found once. Time point in this sample: patch test 1, 2 weeks after DPC sensitization. Specified treatment: therapeutic diphenylcyclopropenone sensitization with weekly scalp DPC. Sequencing started from total RNA isolated from unfractionated whole blood. V usage is TRBV10-1 and J usage is TRBJ2-3; 8 nucleotides match TRBD1. The source of this sequence is a woman under 40 with alopecia areata. Some clones in this sample may be carry-over from other donors' samples. The starting material was whole blood, obtained in connection with sensitization to the hapten diphenylcyclopropenone (DPC). DNA for the CDR3: TGCGCCAGCAGCGACAGGGGAAGCACAGGTACGCAGTATTTT. The encoded protein is CASSDRGSTGTQYF.